These 30 T cell receptor beta chains were sequenced from one sample in a study of blood T cell repertoires in COVID-19. This table comes from immunoSEQ multiplex PCR, and its TCRdb copy is limited to in-frame clones, with some not included. This table has nearly 200,000 clones, 80% to 85% appearing once. Input material: peripheral blood. The source is a human donor in a cohort sampled during active COVID-19.

The genes are TRBV2 and TRBJ1-2; D is unclear. The CDR3 length is 15 residues. V lost 7 bases and J lost 0, with 15 bases in between. In germline, CDR1 is SNHLY, CDR2 FYNNEI. The CDR3 bases are TGTGCCAGCATGCGGGCATCCAGAGCTAACTATGGCTACACCTTC. Protein sequence: CASMRASRANYGYTF. Complete variable domain (other parts from reference TRBV2 and TRBJ1-2): EPEVTQTPSHQVTQMGQEVILRCVPISNHLYFYWYRQILGQKVEFLVSFYNNEISEKSEIFDDQFSVERPDGSNFTLKIRSTKLEDSAMYFCASMRASRANYGYTFGSGTRLTVV.

This chain connects TRBV27 to TRBJ2-5; 7 positions match TRBD1. V lost 3 bases and J lost 5; bases outside the gene matches: 12. There are 16 residues in the CDR3. Germline V gene data show CDR1 as MNHEY and CDR2 as SMNVEV (reference sequence). This CDR3 reads CASSLWGTESWETQYF. In DNA form, the CDR3 reads TGTGCCAGCAGTTTGTGGGGGACAGAAAGCTGGGAGACCCAGTACTTC.

This rearrangement joins TRBV30 to TRBJ2-5; no definite D call. There are 11 residues in the CDR3. With 6 bases removed from V and 5 bases from J, the gap between germline ends came to 10 bases. Germline V CDR1 and CDR2: GTSNPN, SVGIG (reference sequence). The CDR3 DNA follows: TGTGCCTGTAAAGCTTCTGAGACCCAGTACTTC. Residues: CACKASETQYF.

The chain uses TRBV11-3 and TRBJ2-2; 8 positions match TRBD2. V lost 2 bases and J lost 4; bases outside the gene matches: 6. The length of the CDR3 is 16 residues. Germline V gives CDR1 SGHNT, CDR2 YENEEA. Here the CDR3 DNA reads TGTGCCAGCAGCTTAAGGGCGGGGGGCGGCACCGGGGAGCTGTTTTTT. This codes for CASSLRAGGGTGELFF.

A word on this clone: The sample holds other DNA sequences that translate to the same CDR3. This chain links TRBV5-1 with TRBJ1-1; D uncertain. In germline, CDR1 is SGHRS, CDR2 YFSETQ. Trimming pared 4 bases from V and 2 bases from J, leaving 9 bases between. The CDR3 sequence is 13 residues long. The CDR3, as DNA: TGCGCCAGCAGCGAAACAGTAAACACTGAAGCTTTCTTT. It translates to CASSETVNTEAFF.

The chain has TRBV18 and TRBJ1-2; possibly TRBD1 for D (5 bases). The germline gives CDR1 KGHSH, CDR2 LQKENI. The V end lost 8 bases, the J end lost 3 bases, and 13 bases lay between the germline ends. CDR3 length equals 13 residues. The CDR3: CASRRVTDYGYTF. The DNA of the CDR3 is TGTGCCAGCCGCAGGGTTACCGACTATGGCTACACCTTC.

The chain has TRBV4-2 and TRBJ2-1; 15 nucleotides agree with TRBD2. CDR1 is LGHNA and CDR2 is YNFKEQ in the germline V gene. The V and J ends lost 3 bases and 2 bases, in that order; junction bases with no gene match: 5. The CDR3 sequence is 18 residues long. The DNA of the CDR3 is TGTGCCAGCAGCCACCGAGGGACTAGCGGGAGGCCCTACAATGAGCAGTTCTTC. Protein sequence: CASSHRGTSGRPYNEQFF.

CDR3 nucleotides: TGTGCCAGTACCCTTGGCAGGGGTATCGGACAGCCCCAGCATTTT. This codes for CASTLGRGIGQPQHF. The V call is TRBV19, the J call TRBJ1-5, with D perhaps matching TRBD1 (6 bases). This CDR3 spans 15 amino acids. V was trimmed by 7 bases and J by 7 bases, leaving 20 bases between them. CDR1 LNHDA and CDR2 SQIVND come from the germline V gene (reference sequence).

This clone occurred a few times. The chain couples TRBV6-5 to TRBJ1-3; no firm D call. Trimming took 0 bases from V and 0 from J, leaving 6 bases between them. This CDR3 spans 15 amino acids. CDR1 is MNHEY and CDR2 is SVGAGI in the germline V gene. CDR3 region: CASSYSGVSGNTIYF. The CDR3 nucleotides read TGTGCCAGCAGTTACTCCGGGGTCTCTGGAAACACCATATATTTT.

The chain has TRBV7-6 and TRBJ1-2; D may be TRBD1 (6 bases). Germline CDR1 and CDR2: SGHVS and FNYEAQ. The V gene lost 3 bases and the J gene lost 8 bases, with 13 bases spanning the gap. This CDR3 is 13 amino acids long. For the CDR3, the DNA is TGTGCCAGCAGCTTTCCCGGGGGGCAAGGCTACACCTTC. Translating gives CASSFPGGQGYTF.

The gene calls are TRBV5-6 and TRBJ1-5, with D uncertain. The CDR3 sequence is 13 residues long. Looked up from germline, CDR1 is SGHDT and CDR2 is YYEEEE. The V gene lost 3 bases and the J gene lost 6 bases, with 10 bases spanning the gap. CDR3 nucleotide sequence: TGTGCCAGCAGCTCCAACCCGGGTCAGCCCCAGCATTTT. This codes for CASSSNPGQPQHF.

The genes are TRBV2 and TRBJ2-5; the match to TRBD2 covers 8 bases. Germline trimming cut 0 bases from V and 5 bases from J; bases unmatched to any gene: 8. The CDR3 length is 16 residues. Germline V lookup: CDR1 SNHLY, CDR2 FYNNEI. As DNA, the CDR3 is TGTGCCAGCAGTGAAGCGCTTCGGGGGGGTAGGGAGACCCAGTACTTC. Its translation: CASSEALRGGRETQYF.

This chain uses TRBV27 with TRBJ1-2; D remains unclear. The CDR3 totals 13 residues. The V gene's germline CDR1 is MNHEY and CDR2 SMNVEV (reference sequence). Trimming removed 8 bases from V and 8 bases from J, with 18 bases in between. The CDR3 nucleotides are TGTGCCAGCTCTTACCGGGAGGCGGGAGGCTACACCTTC. This encodes CASSYREAGGYTF.

J is TRBJ2-5 and V is TRBV6-5, with 9 bases that match TRBD1. Losses at the gene ends were 6 bases for V and 4 bases for J; bases not matched to a gene: 9. The germline gives CDR1 MNHEY, CDR2 SVGAGI. This CDR3 spans 15 amino acids. Here the CDR3 DNA reads TGTGCCAGCAGCCTCGGGACAGGGTTGGGAGAGACCCAGTACTTC. The encoded protein is CASSLGTGLGETQYF.

The rearrangement links TRBV5-1 to TRBJ2-5; 9 nucleotides match TRBD1. CDR3 length equals 15 residues. Losses at the gene ends were 3 bases for V and 4 bases for J; bases not matched to a gene: 7. Germline V gene data show CDR1 as SGHRS and CDR2 as YFSETQ. CDR3 sequence (DNA): TGCGCCAGCAGCTATTCACAGGGGGCGCGAGAGACCCAGTACTTC. This sequence encodes CASSYSQGARETQYF. Full variable domain (remainder filled in from reference TRBV5-1 and TRBJ2-5): KAGVTQTPRYLIKTRGQQVTLSCSPISGHRSVSWYQQTPGQGLQFLFEYFSETQRNKGNFPGRFSGRQFSNSRSEMNVSTLELGDSALYLCASSYSQGARETQYFGPGTRLLVL.

The chain joins TRBV5-1 to TRBJ1-5, with TRBD1 matching over 9 bases. This CDR3 region has 15 residues. The germline gives CDR1 SGHRS, CDR2 YFSETQ. After removal of 4 bases from V and 5 bases from J, the junction contained 7 bases not matched to a gene. Written as DNA, the CDR3 is TGCGCCAGCAGCCTCGGGACAGGGAACGATCAGCCCCAGCATTTT. Translation: CASSLGTGNDQPQHF.

This clone has a single count. The chain links TRBV27 to TRBJ2-3; 9 bases are a match to TRBD1. The CDR3 runs 16 residues. V was clipped by 5 bases and J by 3 bases; unmatched bases: 9. CDR1 and CDR2 (germline): MNHEY, SMNVEV (reference sequence). CDR3 coding DNA: TGTGCCAGCAGTAGTTCCGGGACAGGGTTTACAGATACGCAGTATTTT. It codes for CASSSSGTGFTDTQYF.

This chain joins TRBV5-4 and TRBJ2-3; 7 bases are a match to TRBD2. Germline loops: CDR1 SGHNT, CDR2 YYREEE (reference sequence). J gave up 4 bases and V 0 bases, and 2 bases lay outside the gene matches. The CDR3 contains 14 residues. As DNA, the CDR3 is TGTGCCAGCAGCTTGGCTAGCGGATCAGATACGCAGTATTTT. It translates to CASSLASGSDTQYF.

J is TRBJ2-7 and V is TRBV10-2; 7 bases map to TRBD1. CDR3 length: 13 residues. V was pared by 2 bases and J by 10 bases, with 8 bases of the junction left unmatched. Germline loops: CDR1 WSHSY, CDR2 SAAADI. The DNA of the CDR3 is TGCGCCAGCAGTGAGAGGTTACAGGGGAGACAGTACGTC. It encodes CASSERLQGRQYV.

The chain joins TRBV6-5 to TRBJ2-6, with D hard to call. Germline CDR1 MNHEY, CDR2 SVGAGI. V shed 7 bases and J shed 4 bases, with 11 bases lying between them. The CDR3 is made up of 14 amino acids. CDR3 amino acids: CASIVVSGANVLTF. The CDR3, as DNA: TGTGCCAGCATCGTAGTTTCCGGGGCCAACGTCCTGACTTTC.

This chain connects TRBV27 to TRBJ2-1, with D unclear. Trimming stripped 8 bases from V and 8 bases from J, with 16 bases between. CDR1 is MNHEY, CDR2 SMNVEV, per germline (reference sequence). This CDR3 has 13 amino acids. The DNA of the CDR3 is TGTGCCAGCGGTAAGCTAGGATTCCATGAGCAGTTCTTC. Translating it yields CASGKLGFHEQFF.

This clone has more than one count but fewer than ten. The chain is built from TRBV11-1 and TRBJ1-1; perhaps TRBD1 as D (5 bases). CDR3 size: 15 residues. Trimming left V 5 bases short and J 3 bases short, with 16 bases between. In germline, CDR1 is SGHAT, CDR2 FQDESV (reference sequence). The CDR3 DNA follows: TGTGCCAGCAGCGGCAGGGCAGCGGGGGACACTGAAGCTTTCTTT. Encoded protein: CASSGRAAGDTEAFF.

This clone has a handful of counts. This chain joins TRBV19 and TRBJ1-5, with TRBD1 as a possible D gene (6 bases). The CDR3 runs to 12 residues. Germline CDR1 and CDR2: LNHDA and SQIVND (reference sequence). V gave up 4 bases and J gave up 7 bases, with 8 bases separating them. The CDR3 loop reads CASSTGVQPQHF. The CDR3 coding sequence is TGTGCCAGTAGTACAGGGGTCCAGCCCCAGCATTTT.

The chain is built from TRBV27 and TRBJ2-7; 8 bases map to TRBD2. CDR1 is MNHEY and CDR2 is SMNVEV in the germline V gene (reference sequence). V lost 5 bases and J lost 4; bases outside the gene matches: 10. This CDR3 region has 15 residues. The CDR3 loop reads CASSPPGLDIYEQYF. CDR3 in DNA: TGTGCCAGCAGTCCCCCGGGACTAGATATATACGAGCAGTACTTC.

The chain employs TRBV7-2 and TRBJ2-5, with D hard to call. Germline loops: CDR1 SGHTA, CDR2 FQGNSA. The CDR3 is made up of 12 amino acids. V was pared by 1 base and J by 5 bases, with 5 bases between. CDR3 residues: CASSLVRETQYF. CDR3 DNA: TGTGCCAGCAGCTTAGTGCGGGAGACCCAGTACTTC.

The chain employs TRBV10-1 and TRBJ1-5, with TRBD1 identical over 9 bases. Per the germline V gene, CDR1 is WNHNN and CDR2 is SYGVQD (reference sequence). The CDR3 is made up of 16 amino acids. Trimming removed 4 bases from V and 6 bases from J; junction bases left unmatched: 10. CDR3 coding DNA: TGCGCCAGCAGTGGGAGGGGGACAGGGAGTCGTCAGCCCCAGCATTTT. Encoded protein: CASSGRGTGSRQPQHF.

This chain joins TRBV30 and TRBJ1-2; 7 positions match TRBD1. Germline V CDR1 and CDR2: GTSNPN, SVGIG (reference sequence). This CDR3 comprises 13 residues. J gave up 8 bases and V 3 bases, and 9 bases lay outside the gene matches. The CDR3 loop is CAWRLTGIQGYTF. CDR3 sequence (DNA): TGTGCCTGGAGACTGACAGGGATCCAAGGCTACACCTTC.

The chain combines TRBV7-2 with TRBJ2-7; 10 nucleotides match TRBD2. The germline V gene encodes CDR1 SGHTA and CDR2 FQGNSA. CDR3 size: 14 residues. V gave up 5 bases and J gave up 6 bases; unmatched junction bases: 7. CDR3 residues: CASSKGGLATEQYF. CDR3 sequence (DNA): TGTGCCAGCAGCAAAGGGGGACTAGCGACCGAGCAGTACTTC.

The J gene is TRBJ2-5, the V gene TRBV12-3 or TRBV12-4; a weak D match, TRBD2 (5 bases). The CDR3 spans 13 residues. The V end lost 3 bases, the J end lost 1 base, and 6 bases lay between the germline ends. The CDR3 DNA sequence: TGTGCCAGCAGTTTCGGGGTCCAAGAGACCCAGTACTTC. Protein: CASSFGVQETQYF.

The chain carries TRBV11-2 and TRBJ1-3; no reliable D call. V was cut by 0 bases and J by 9 bases, with 6 bases left in between. This CDR3 contains 12 residues. The germline V gene has CDR1 SGHAT and CDR2 FQNNGV. The CDR3 is CASSLEVATIYF. CDR3 sequence (DNA): TGTGCCAGCAGCTTAGAAGTAGCCACCATATATTTT. Drawing the rest from reference TRBV11-2 and TRBJ1-3, the complete variable domain is EAGVAQSPRYKIIEKRQSVAFWCNPISGHATLYWYQQILGQGPKLLIQFQNNGVVDDSQLPKDRFSAERLKGVDSTLKIQPAKLEDSAVYLCASSLEVATIYFGEGSWLTVV.